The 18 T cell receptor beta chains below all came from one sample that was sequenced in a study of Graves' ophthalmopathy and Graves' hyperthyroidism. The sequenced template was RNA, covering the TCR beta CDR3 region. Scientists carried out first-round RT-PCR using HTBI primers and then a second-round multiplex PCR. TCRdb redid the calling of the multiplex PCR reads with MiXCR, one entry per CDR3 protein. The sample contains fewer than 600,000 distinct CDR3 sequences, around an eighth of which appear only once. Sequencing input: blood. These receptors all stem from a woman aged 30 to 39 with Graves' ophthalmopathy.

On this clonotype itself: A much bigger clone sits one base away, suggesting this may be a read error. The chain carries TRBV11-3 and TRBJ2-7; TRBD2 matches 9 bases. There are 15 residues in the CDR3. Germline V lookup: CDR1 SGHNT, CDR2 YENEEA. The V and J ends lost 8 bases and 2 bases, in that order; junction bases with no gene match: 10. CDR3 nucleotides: TGTGCCAGCTGCCCGCGGGGGGGTCGGACCTACGAGCAGTACTTC. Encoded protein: CASCPRGGRTYEQYF.

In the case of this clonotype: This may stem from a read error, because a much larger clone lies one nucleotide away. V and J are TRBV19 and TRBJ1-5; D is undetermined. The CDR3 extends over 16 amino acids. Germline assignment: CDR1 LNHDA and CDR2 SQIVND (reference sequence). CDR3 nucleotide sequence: TGTGCCAGTAGTATGAAGAGTGGGCTCCACAATCAGCCCCAGCGTTTT. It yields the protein CASSMKSGLHNQPQRF.

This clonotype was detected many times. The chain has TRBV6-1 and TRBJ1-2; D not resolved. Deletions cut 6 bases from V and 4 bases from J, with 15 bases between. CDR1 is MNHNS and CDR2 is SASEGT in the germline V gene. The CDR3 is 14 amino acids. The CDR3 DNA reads TGTGCCAGCAGAGACCCCTATCGGGGCTATGGCTACACCTTC. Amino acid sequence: CASRDPYRGYGYTF.

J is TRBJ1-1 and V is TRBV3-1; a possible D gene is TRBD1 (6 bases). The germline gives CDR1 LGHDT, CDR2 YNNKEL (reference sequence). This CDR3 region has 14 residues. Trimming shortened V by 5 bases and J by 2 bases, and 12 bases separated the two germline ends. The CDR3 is CASSVHRENTEAFF. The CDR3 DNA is TGTGCCAGCAGCGTACACAGGGAAAACACTGAAGCTTTCTTT.

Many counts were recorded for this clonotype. The DNA of the CDR3 is TGTGCCAGCAGAAGTCGGCATGGCTACACCTTC. This sequence encodes CASRSRHGYTF. V usage is TRBV27 and J usage is TRBJ1-2; D gene unclear. Deletions cut 6 bases from V and 6 bases from J, with 8 bases between. In germline, CDR1 is MNHEY, CDR2 SMNVEV (reference sequence). The CDR3 consists of 11 residues.

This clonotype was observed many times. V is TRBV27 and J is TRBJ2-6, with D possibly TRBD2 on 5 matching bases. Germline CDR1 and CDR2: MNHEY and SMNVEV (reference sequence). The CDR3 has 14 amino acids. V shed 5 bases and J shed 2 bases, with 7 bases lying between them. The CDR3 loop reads CASSEGTGANVLTF. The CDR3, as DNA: TGTGCCAGCAGTGAGGGTACTGGGGCCAACGTCCTGACTTTC.

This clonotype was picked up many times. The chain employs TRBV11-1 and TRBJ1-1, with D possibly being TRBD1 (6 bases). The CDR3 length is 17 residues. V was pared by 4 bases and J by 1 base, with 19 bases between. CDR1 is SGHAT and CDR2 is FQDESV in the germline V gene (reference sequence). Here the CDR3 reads CASSSAWGRQANTEAFF. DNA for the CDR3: TGTGCCAGCAGCTCTGCATGGGGCAGACAGGCGAACACTGAAGCTTTCTTT. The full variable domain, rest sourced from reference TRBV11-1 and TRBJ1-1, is EAEVAQSPRYKITEKSQAVAFWCDPISGHATLYWYRQILGQGPELLVQFQDESVVDDSQLPKDRFSAERLKGVDSTLKIQPAELGDSAMYLCASSSAWGRQANTEAFFGQGTRLTVV.

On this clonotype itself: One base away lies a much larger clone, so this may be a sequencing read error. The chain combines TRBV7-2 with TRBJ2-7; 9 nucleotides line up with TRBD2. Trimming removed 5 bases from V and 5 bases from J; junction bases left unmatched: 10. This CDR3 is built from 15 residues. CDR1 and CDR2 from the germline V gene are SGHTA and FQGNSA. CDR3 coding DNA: TGTGCCAGCAGCCCCAGGGCGGGAGGGCGGAACGAGCAGTACTTC. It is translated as CASSPRAGGRNEQYF.

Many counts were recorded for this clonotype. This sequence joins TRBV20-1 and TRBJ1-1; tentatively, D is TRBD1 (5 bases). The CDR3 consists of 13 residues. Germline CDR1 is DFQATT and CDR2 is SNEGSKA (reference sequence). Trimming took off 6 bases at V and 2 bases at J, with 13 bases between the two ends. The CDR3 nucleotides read TGCAGTGCCCCGGGTGACAGTAACACTGAAGCTTTCTTT. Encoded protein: CSAPGDSNTEAFF.

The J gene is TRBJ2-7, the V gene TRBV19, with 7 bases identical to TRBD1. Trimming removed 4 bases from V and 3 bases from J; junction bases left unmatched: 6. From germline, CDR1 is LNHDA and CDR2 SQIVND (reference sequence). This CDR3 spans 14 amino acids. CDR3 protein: CASSTGTEYYEQYF. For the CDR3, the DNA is TGTGCCAGTAGTACCGGGACAGAATACTACGAGCAGTACTTC.

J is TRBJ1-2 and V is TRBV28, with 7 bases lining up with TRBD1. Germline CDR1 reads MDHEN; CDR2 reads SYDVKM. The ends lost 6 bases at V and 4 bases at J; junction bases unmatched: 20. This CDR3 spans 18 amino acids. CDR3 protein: CASSTIRTGEGYSYGYTF. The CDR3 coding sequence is TGTGCCAGCAGCACTATACGTACAGGGGAGGGATACAGCTATGGCTACACCTTC.

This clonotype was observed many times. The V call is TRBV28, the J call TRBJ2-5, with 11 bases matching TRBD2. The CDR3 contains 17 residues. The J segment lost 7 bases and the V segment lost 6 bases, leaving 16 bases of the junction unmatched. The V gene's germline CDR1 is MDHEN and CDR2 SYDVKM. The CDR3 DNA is TGTGCCAGCAGGCCCATAGCGGGGGGGGCGGATTGGACGACCCAGTACTTC. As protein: CASRPIAGGADWTTQYF.

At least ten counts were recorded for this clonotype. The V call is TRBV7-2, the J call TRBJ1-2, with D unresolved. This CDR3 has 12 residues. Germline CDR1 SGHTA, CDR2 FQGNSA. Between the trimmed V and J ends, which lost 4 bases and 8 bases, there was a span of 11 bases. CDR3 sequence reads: CASSYSEKGYTF. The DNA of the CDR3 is TGTGCCAGCAGCTACTCGGAGAAAGGCTACACCTTC.

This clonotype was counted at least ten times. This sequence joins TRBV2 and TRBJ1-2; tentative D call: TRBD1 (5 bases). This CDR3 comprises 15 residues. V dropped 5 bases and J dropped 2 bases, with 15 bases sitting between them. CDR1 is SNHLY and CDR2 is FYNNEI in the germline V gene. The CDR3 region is CASSPDRGENYGYTF. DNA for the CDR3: TGTGCCAGCAGTCCAGACAGAGGGGAGAACTATGGCTACACCTTC.

The DNA for the CDR3 is TGTGCCTGGGGCGGGTCGGACACTGAAGCTTTCTTT. It translates to CAWGGSDTEAFF. This chain joins TRBV30 and TRBJ1-1; no clear D gene. This CDR3 contains 12 residues. V lost 5 bases to trimming and J lost 3 bases, with 10 bases between them. Germline V lookup: CDR1 GTSNPN, CDR2 SVGIG (reference sequence). Filled out from reference TRBV30 and TRBJ1-1, the complete variable domain reads SQTIHQWPATLVQPVGSPLSLECTVEGTSNPNLYWYRQAAGRGLQLLFYSVGIGQISSEVPQNLSASRPQDRQFILSSKKLLLSDSGFYLCAWGGSDTEAFFGQGTRLTVV.

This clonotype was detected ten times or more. CDR3 nucleotide sequence: TGTGCCAGCAGTTCCGCTCTTAGCGCCGGGGAGCTGTTTTTT. Protein: CASSSALSAGELFF. The V and J genes are TRBV6-2 or TRBV6-3 and TRBJ2-2, with D possibly TRBD2 on 5 matching bases. With 4 bases removed from V and 6 bases from J, the gap between germline ends came to 12 bases. The CDR3 totals 14 residues. Germline V gives CDR1 MNHEY, CDR2 SVGEGT.

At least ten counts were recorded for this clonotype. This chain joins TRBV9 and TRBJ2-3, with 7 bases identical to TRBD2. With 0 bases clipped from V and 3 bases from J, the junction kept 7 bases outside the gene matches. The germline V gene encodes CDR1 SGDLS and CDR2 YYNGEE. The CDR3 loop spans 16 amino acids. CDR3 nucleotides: TGTGCCAGCAGCGTAGTTGGGAGGGGCGAGACAGATACGCAGTATTTT. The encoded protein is CASSVVGRGETDTQYF.

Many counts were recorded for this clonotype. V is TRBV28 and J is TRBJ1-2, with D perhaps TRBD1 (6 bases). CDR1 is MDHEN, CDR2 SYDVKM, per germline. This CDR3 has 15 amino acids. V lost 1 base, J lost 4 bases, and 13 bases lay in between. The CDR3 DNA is TGTGCCAGCAGTTTATTCCGGGGGCTGGGCTATGGCTACACCTTC. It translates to CASSLFRGLGYGYTF.